These 30 T cell receptor beta chains originate from one sample sequenced in a study of long-term antiretroviral therapy in people with HIV. Version v3.0 of the immunoSEQ assay was performed at survey level. TCRdb's table, derived via immunoSEQ multiplex PCR, lists solely in-frame clones and lacks some. The sample records 30,000 to 40,000 clones, around 80% being singletons. Here the sequenced sample was unsorted PBMCs, taken 3.1 years after starting antiretroviral therapy. Receptors originate from a woman aged 50 to 60 with HIV.

The chain is built from TRBV7-8 and TRBJ2-1; 14 bases match TRBD2. Germline V gene sequence: CDR1 SGHVS, CDR2 FQNEAQ. Trimming at V came to 5 bases and at J to 6 bases, leaving 12 bases not matched to a gene. The CDR3 loop spans 18 amino acids. The CDR3 sequence is CASSPRTSGGTRVNEQFF. CDR3 DNA sequence: TGTGCCAGCAGCCCTCGGACTAGCGGGGGGACGAGGGTCAATGAGCAGTTCTTC.

The CDR3 reads CASRQGRSTDTQYF. CDR3 sequence (DNA): TGTGCCAGCAGACAGGGGAGAAGCACAGATACGCAGTATTTT. The chain uses TRBV6-1 and TRBJ2-3, with TRBD1 matching over 7 bases. Germline trimming cut 6 bases from V and 0 bases from J; bases unmatched to any gene: 3. The germline gives CDR1 MNHNS, CDR2 SASEGT. The CDR3 runs 14 residues.

The chain uses TRBV5-1 and TRBJ2-3; D is uncertain. The germline V and J ends were trimmed by 0 bases and 6 bases, with 11 bases remaining between them. CDR3 length: 14 residues. Germline V gene sequence: CDR1 SGHRS, CDR2 YFSETQ. For the CDR3, the DNA is TGCGCCAGCAGCTTGGATCCGGGTGGGGATACGCAGTATTTT. Residues: CASSLDPGGDTQYF.

V usage is TRBV7-3 and J usage is TRBJ2-1, with D possibly being TRBD1 or TRBD2 (5 bases each). The CDR3 loop spans 14 amino acids. CDR1 is SGHTA, CDR2 FQGTGA, per germline. V was cut by 0 bases and J by 6 bases, with 9 bases left in between. The CDR3 DNA reads as TGTGCCAGCAGCTTAACCGGGGCGGTCAATGAGCAGTTCTTC. Protein sequence: CASSLTGAVNEQFF. Full variable domain (missing parts from reference TRBV7-3 and TRBJ2-1): GAGVSQTPSNKVTEKGKYVELRCDPISGHTALYWYRQSLGQGPEFLIYFQGTGAADDSGLPNDRFFAVRPEGSVSTLKIQRTERGDSAVYLCASSLTGAVNEQFFGPGTRLTVL.

This clone was detected only once. The gene calls are TRBV5-4 and TRBJ2-3; possible D gene TRBD2, 5 bases. The CDR3 extends over 14 amino acids. Per the germline V gene, CDR1 is SGHNT and CDR2 is YYREEE (reference sequence). The germline V and J ends were trimmed by 2 bases and 2 bases, with 9 bases remaining between them. The CDR3 reads CASSFGGDTDTQYF. CDR3 nucleotide sequence: TGTGCCAGCAGCTTTGGAGGCGACACAGATACGCAGTATTTT. Looking up the rest from reference TRBV5-4 and TRBJ2-3 gives the full variable domain: ETGVTQSPTHLIKTRGQQVTLRCSSQSGHNTVSWYQQALGQGPQFIFQYYREEENGRGNFPPRFSGLQFPNYSSELNVNALELDDSALYLCASSFGGDTDTQYFGPGTRLTVL.

The chain recombines TRBV11-2 with TRBJ1-5; D unresolved. Germline CDR1 reads SGHAT; CDR2 reads FQNNGV. The CDR3 totals 15 residues. Trimming took 1 base from V and 3 from J, leaving 10 bases between them. Here the CDR3 DNA reads TGTGCCAGCAGCTTAGGCCCAGGTCCCAATCAGCCCCAGCATTTT. The encoded protein is CASSLGPGPNQPQHF.

The chain uses TRBV7-9 and TRBJ1-1; D gene uncertain. Trimming cost V 1 base and J 0 bases, with 6 bases left between them. The germline V gene has CDR1 SEHNR and CDR2 FQNEAQ (reference sequence). The CDR3 loop spans 14 amino acids. The CDR3 region is CASSLGDLNTEAFF. In nucleotides, the CDR3 is TGTGCCAGCAGCTTAGGGGATTTGAACACTGAAGCTTTCTTT.

The chain carries TRBV18 and TRBJ2-6; unclear D gene. The germline V and J ends were trimmed by 3 bases and 0 bases, with 12 bases remaining between them. Germline CDR1 is KGHSH and CDR2 is LQKENI. The CDR3 sequence is 17 residues long. The CDR3 loop reads CASSPDPESSGANVLTF. DNA for the CDR3: TGTGCCAGCTCACCCGACCCCGAGAGCTCTGGGGCCAACGTCCTGACTTTC.

The V and J genes are TRBV9 and TRBJ2-3, with TRBD2 matching 8 bases. V shed 3 bases and J 6 bases; nucleotides not matched to a gene: 9. The CDR3 spans 15 residues. Germline V gives CDR1 SGDLS, CDR2 YYNGEE. This chain's CDR3 is CASSGRERGPDTQYF. CDR3 bases: TGTGCCAGCAGCGGGAGGGAGCGGGGGCCGGATACGCAGTATTTT. The full variable domain, rest sourced from reference TRBV9 and TRBJ2-3, is DSGVTQTPKHLITATGQRVTLRCSPRSGDLSVYWYQQSLDQGLQFLIQYYNGEERAKGNILERFSAQQFPDLHSELNLSSLELGDSALYFCASSGRERGPDTQYFGPGTRLTVL.

By sample fraction, this clone is medium-sized. The sample has other DNA sequences that encode this CDR3 too. The rearrangement uses TRBV5-1 and TRBJ1-4, with D unresolved. Deletions cut 0 bases from V and 8 bases from J, with 11 bases between. In germline, CDR1 is SGHRS, CDR2 YFSETQ. CDR3 size: 14 residues. CDR3: CASSLAGEDEKLFF. The CDR3 DNA reads TGCGCCAGCAGCTTGGCCGGGGAGGACGAAAAACTGTTTTTT.

This chain joins TRBV30 and TRBJ1-2, with D uncertain. The germline gives CDR1 GTSNPN, CDR2 SVGIG (reference sequence). The CDR3 is 12 amino acids. The V and J ends lost 6 bases and 5 bases respectively, with 13 bases between them. The CDR3 DNA reads as TGTGCCTGTGACCCTGCCTCATATGGCTACACCTTC. This sequence encodes CACDPASYGYTF.

This rearrangement joins TRBV5-1 to TRBJ1-4; unclear D gene. Trimming removed 0 bases from V and 0 bases from J, with 12 bases in between. Germline-derived CDR1 and CDR2 are SGHRS and YFSETQ. This CDR3 is 17 amino acids long. The CDR3 is CASSLAPTGATNEKLFF. Here the CDR3 DNA reads TGCGCCAGCAGCTTGGCTCCCACTGGAGCAACTAATGAAAAACTGTTTTTT.

The rearrangement links TRBV6-6 to TRBJ1-6; no firm D call. CDR3 length: 11 residues. V was pared by 6 bases and J by 10 bases, with 7 bases between. Germline values: CDR1 MNHNY, CDR2 SVGAGI (reference sequence). DNA of the CDR3: TGTGCCAGCAGCATCGGCTCACCCCTCCACTTT. Protein sequence: CASSIGSPLHF.

The V call is TRBV7-9, the J call TRBJ2-3, with D unresolved. Trimming took off 5 bases at V and 4 bases at J, with 10 bases between the two ends. Germline V gene lookup returns CDR1 SEHNR and CDR2 FQNEAQ (reference sequence). CDR3 length: 13 amino acids. Here the CDR3 DNA reads TGTGCCAGCAGCACCCCTAGGGCAGATACGCAGTATTTT. As protein: CASSTPRADTQYF.

This clone has more than one count but fewer than ten. The chain has TRBV25-1 and TRBJ1-2, with 7 nucleotides matching TRBD1. This CDR3 has 15 residues. After removal of 4 bases from V and 4 bases from J, the junction contained 9 bases not matched to a gene. CDR1 is MGHDK, CDR2 SYGVNS, per germline. CDR3 in DNA: TGTGCCAGCAGTGCACCGGAACAGGGGACCTATGGCTACACCTTC. Protein: CASSAPEQGTYGYTF.

The chain has TRBV15 and TRBJ1-4; TRBD1 might be the D (5 bases). V was pared by 4 bases and J by 5 bases, with 14 bases between. The germline V gene encodes CDR1 LNHNV and CDR2 YYDKDF (reference sequence). CDR3 size: 15 residues. The CDR3: CATSKHRDGNEKLFF. The CDR3 coding sequence is TGTGCCACCAGCAAGCATCGGGACGGGAATGAAAAACTGTTTTTT.

This clone was seen more than once but under ten times. The rearrangement joins TRBV5-4 to TRBJ2-2; no reliable D call. V lost 2 bases and J lost 2, with 7 bases in between. CDR1 and CDR2 (germline): SGHNT, YYREEE (reference sequence). This CDR3 comprises 14 residues. The CDR3 loop reads CASSLDFNTGELFF. CDR3 DNA: TGTGCCAGCAGCTTAGACTTTAACACCGGGGAGCTGTTTTTT.

The rearrangement joins TRBV6-1 to TRBJ1-6, with D perhaps TRBD1 (5 bases). Germline V gives CDR1 MNHNS, CDR2 SASEGT. V lost 8 bases to trimming and J lost 9 bases, with 14 bases between them. The CDR3 runs to 13 residues. Here the CDR3 reads CASGREIGSPLHF. The DNA for the CDR3 is TGTGCCAGCGGCAGGGAGATTGGTTCACCCCTCCACTTT.

V is TRBV13 and J is TRBJ1-1, with D tentatively TRBD1 (5 bases). Germline loops: CDR1 PRHDT, CDR2 FYEKMQ (reference sequence). This CDR3 region has 14 residues. The V end lost 5 bases, the J end lost 6 bases, and 16 bases lay between the germline ends. The CDR3 spells CASSPSRGLAEAFF. In nucleotides, the CDR3 is TGTGCCAGCAGCCCGAGTCGGGGGTTGGCTGAAGCTTTCTTT. The whole variable domain, filled in from reference TRBV13 and TRBJ1-1, reads AAGVIQSPRHLIKEKRETATLKCYPIPRHDTVYWYQQGPGQDPQFLISFYEKMQSDKGSIPDRFSAQQFSDYHSELNMSSLELGDSALYFCASSPSRGLAEAFFGQGTRLTVV.

The chain is built from TRBV6-4 and TRBJ2-3; no firm D call. Trimming took off 2 bases at V and 2 bases at J, with 5 bases between the two ends. This CDR3 comprises 13 residues. Looked up from germline, CDR1 is MRHNA and CDR2 is SNTAGT. The CDR3 sequence: CASSDRLTDTQYF. The CDR3 DNA follows: TGTGCCAGCAGTGACAGGCTCACAGATACGCAGTATTTT.

The chain recombines TRBV9 with TRBJ2-6; TRBD1 aligns across 7 bases. The CDR3 consists of 17 residues. Germline values: CDR1 SGDLS, CDR2 YYNGEE. V dropped 4 bases and J dropped 0; count of bases not matched to a gene: 7. The CDR3 DNA reads as TGTGCCAGCAGCCTCCCCCACAGGGGCTCTGGGGCCAACGTCCTGACTTTC. Its translation: CASSLPHRGSGANVLTF.

This clone occurred once. The rearrangement links TRBV2 to TRBJ2-3; D might be TRBD1 (5 bases). The germline gives CDR1 SNHLY, CDR2 FYNNEI. V was cut by 9 bases and J by 6 bases, with 16 bases left in between. The CDR3 has 13 amino acids. In DNA form, the CDR3 reads TGTGCCAGTATTCAGGGTGCCGGGGATACGCAGTATTTT. Protein product: CASIQGAGDTQYF.

The chain recombines TRBV15 with TRBJ2-7, with D possibly matching TRBD1 (5 bases). The CDR3 is 14 residues long. Trimming stripped 7 bases from V and 4 bases from J, with 17 bases between. CDR1 and CDR2 from the germline V gene are LNHNV and YYDKDF (reference sequence). CDR3 DNA sequence: TGTGCCACCACGAGTTCAGGACATAGATACGAGCAGTACGTC. Translation: CATTSSGHRYEQYV.

The chain uses TRBV12-5 and TRBJ1-5; the D is unclear. The CDR3 length is 11 residues. CDR1 and CDR2 from the germline V gene are LGHNT and FRNRAP. With 2 bases removed from V and 6 bases from J, the gap between germline ends came to 2 bases. The CDR3 region is CASGLFQPQHF. The CDR3 region has the DNA TGTGCTAGTGGTTTGTTTCAGCCCCAGCATTTT.

The rearrangement joins TRBV4-1 to TRBJ1-2; no firm D call. The CDR3 contains 14 residues. The V gene's germline CDR1 is MGHRA and CDR2 YSYEKL. The V gene lost 1 base and the J gene lost 0 bases, with 6 bases spanning the gap. CDR3: CASSQGRTNYGYTF. The DNA for the CDR3 is TGCGCCAGCAGCCAAGGGCGGACTAACTATGGCTACACCTTC.

This chain links TRBV6-6 with TRBJ1-2, with no clear D. In germline, CDR1 is MNHNY, CDR2 SVGAGI (reference sequence). The V gene lost 8 bases and the J gene lost 7 bases, with 11 bases spanning the gap. This CDR3 is 11 amino acids long. CDR3 residues: CASQEAGGYTF. The CDR3, as DNA: TGTGCCAGCCAGGAGGCGGGTGGCTACACCTTC.

The chain uses TRBV5-8 and TRBJ1-4, with a possible D match to TRBD1 (5 bases). Trimming left V 3 bases short and J 10 bases short, with 19 bases between. CDR3 size: 15 residues. Germline-derived CDR1 and CDR2 are SGHTS and YDEGEE. CDR3 protein: CASSSTGDRQGKLFF. DNA of the CDR3: TGTGCCAGCAGCTCTACCGGGGACCGACAAGGAAAACTGTTTTTT.

V usage is TRBV6-6 and J usage is TRBJ1-2; weak D call: TRBD1 (5 bases). CDR3 length equals 13 residues. Germline loops: CDR1 MNHNY, CDR2 SVGAGI (reference sequence). The ends were cut back, 6 bases at V and 3 bases at J, with 11 bases in the middle. CDR3 nucleotides: TGTGCCAGCAGGCGCGAAGGGGACTATGGCTACACCTTC. Translating gives CASRREGDYGYTF.

V gene TRBV7-9 combines with J gene TRBJ2-2, with 9 bases matching TRBD2. Germline CDR1 is SEHNR and CDR2 is FQNEAQ (reference sequence). V shed 3 bases and J 9 bases; nucleotides not matched to a gene: 8. The CDR3 is 15 amino acids. The CDR3 region is CASSLDSGGLRELFF. CDR3 bases: TGTGCCAGCAGCTTGGATAGCGGGGGCCTCCGGGAGCTGTTTTTT.

The chain carries TRBV6-5 and TRBJ1-1; the D gene is possibly TRBD1 (6 bases). Germline V gene lookup returns CDR1 MNHEY and CDR2 SVGAGI. The length of the CDR3 is 13 residues. V dropped 6 bases and J dropped 4 bases, with 12 bases sitting between them. CDR3 protein: CASRYQGSTEAFF. The DNA for the CDR3 is TGTGCCAGCAGATACCAGGGGAGCACTGAAGCTTTCTTT.